This T cell receptor beta chain was identified during a study of blood T cell repertoires in COVID-19. Across the study: Sources were T cells, B-cell-depleted T cells, or PBMCs; the material itself was cDNA or gDNA.

Libraries were prepared by immunoSEQ multiplex PCR; TCRdb keeps only in-frame clonotypes and omits some of them. The table lists around 40,000 clones, nearly 90% of them singletons. Looked up from germline, CDR1 is SGHRS and CDR2 is YFSETQ. This CDR3 has 14 amino acids. V dropped 1 base and J dropped 1 base, with 8 bases sitting between them. This receptor was obtained from a human donor in a cohort sampled during active COVID-19. The chain employs TRBV5-1 and TRBJ1-1, with a possible D match to TRBD1 (6 bases). The sequenced material came from peripheral blood. The CDR3 bases are TGCGCCAGCAGCTTGCGGGGGGCGAACACTGAAGCTTTCTTT. Protein product: CASSLRGANTEAFF. The whole variable domain, remainder taken from reference TRBV5-1 and TRBJ1-1, is KAGVTQTPRYLIKTRGQQVTLSCSPISGHRSVSWYQQTPGQGLQFLFEYFSETQRNKGNFPGRFSGRQFSNSRSEMNVSTLELGDSALYLCASSLRGANTEAFFGQGTRLTVV.